The 6 T cell receptor beta chains below come from one sample, sequenced in a study of blood T cells in healthy people across ages. A second 7 to 11 cycle PCR used barcoded and J-beta primers. TCRdb ran MiXCR on the 5' RACE reads and lists one entry per CDR3 protein. Seen here are approximately 830,000 distinct CDR3 sequences, around two thirds observed once, and the top ten hold about a quarter. Sequenced input: blood. The source of these receptors is a man aged 25 to 40 in good health.

This clonotype was detected a few times. This chain uses TRBV29-1 with TRBJ2-2; D gene unclear. The germline gives CDR1 SQVTM, CDR2 ANQGSEA. V lost 3 bases, J lost 3 bases, and 8 bases lay in between. The CDR3 length is 13 residues. CDR3 coding DNA: TGCAGCGTTGATTCCCTGGACACCGGGGAGCTGTTTTTT. Protein sequence: CSVDSLDTGELFF.

The CDR3 sequence is CASSARGLYEQYF. DNA of the CDR3: TGTGCCAGCAGTGCCAGGGGGCTCTACGAGCAGTACTTC. This sequence joins TRBV25-1 and TRBJ2-7, with 8 nucleotides matching TRBD1. V trimming: 4 bases; J trimming: 3 bases; junction bases outside the gene matches: 2. In germline, CDR1 is MGHDK, CDR2 SYGVNS. This CDR3 comprises 13 residues.

This chain joins TRBV20-1 and TRBJ1-1; perhaps TRBD1 as D (6 bases). CDR1 is DFQATT, CDR2 SNEGSKA, per germline (reference sequence). This CDR3 comprises 12 residues. V lost 1 base and J lost 8, with 11 bases in between. The DNA for the CDR3 is TGCAGTGCTAGAGGGACAGATCCCGAAGCTTTCTTT. Its translation is CSARGTDPEAFF.

V is TRBV28 and J is TRBJ2-7, with TRBD1 matching over 7 bases. This CDR3 comprises 16 residues. V lost 5 bases, J lost 0 bases, and 10 bases stayed unmatched. Germline CDR1 MDHEN, CDR2 SYDVKM. CDR3 loop: CASSTTRQGHSYEQYF. In DNA, the CDR3 is TGTGCCAGCAGTACCACCCGACAGGGACACTCCTACGAGCAGTACTTC.

The chain carries TRBV7-9 and TRBJ2-3, with 8 bases lining up with TRBD2. The trim removed 0 bases at V and 2 bases at J, leaving 7 bases unmatched. The CDR3 is 17 amino acids. Germline values: CDR1 SEHNR, CDR2 FQNEAQ (reference sequence). CDR3 amino acids: CASSLAFAGGVTDTQYF. As DNA, the CDR3 is TGTGCCAGCAGCTTAGCGTTCGCGGGGGGTGTCACAGATACGCAGTATTTT.

In its sample, this clonotype was seen once. V usage is TRBV4-2 and J usage is TRBJ2-1; 9 bases match TRBD1. Germline trimming cut 3 bases from V and 12 bases from J; bases unmatched to any gene: 6. Germline CDR1 is LGHNA and CDR2 is YNFKEQ. This CDR3 is 13 amino acids long. For the CDR3, the DNA is TGTGCCAGCAGCCAGGAAACAGGGGGCGGGCAGTTCTTC. Amino acid sequence: CASSQETGGGQFF.